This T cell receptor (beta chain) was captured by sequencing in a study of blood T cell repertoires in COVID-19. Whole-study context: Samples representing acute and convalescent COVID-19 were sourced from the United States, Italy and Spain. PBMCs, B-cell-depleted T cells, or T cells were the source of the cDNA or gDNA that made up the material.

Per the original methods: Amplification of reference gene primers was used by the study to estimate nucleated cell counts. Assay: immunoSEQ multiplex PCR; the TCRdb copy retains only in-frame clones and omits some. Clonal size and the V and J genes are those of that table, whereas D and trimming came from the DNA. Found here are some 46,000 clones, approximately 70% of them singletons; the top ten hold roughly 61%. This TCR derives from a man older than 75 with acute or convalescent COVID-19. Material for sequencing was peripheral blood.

DNA of the CDR3: TGTGCCAGCAGCTTAATGAGCTCCTATAATTCACCCCTCCACTTT. Protein product: CASSLMSSYNSPLHF. V and J are TRBV7-9 and TRBJ1-6; D uncertain. CDR3 length: 15 amino acids. V gave up 2 bases and J gave up 0 bases, with 5 bases separating them. Per germline, CDR1 SEHNR and CDR2 FQNEAQ (reference sequence).